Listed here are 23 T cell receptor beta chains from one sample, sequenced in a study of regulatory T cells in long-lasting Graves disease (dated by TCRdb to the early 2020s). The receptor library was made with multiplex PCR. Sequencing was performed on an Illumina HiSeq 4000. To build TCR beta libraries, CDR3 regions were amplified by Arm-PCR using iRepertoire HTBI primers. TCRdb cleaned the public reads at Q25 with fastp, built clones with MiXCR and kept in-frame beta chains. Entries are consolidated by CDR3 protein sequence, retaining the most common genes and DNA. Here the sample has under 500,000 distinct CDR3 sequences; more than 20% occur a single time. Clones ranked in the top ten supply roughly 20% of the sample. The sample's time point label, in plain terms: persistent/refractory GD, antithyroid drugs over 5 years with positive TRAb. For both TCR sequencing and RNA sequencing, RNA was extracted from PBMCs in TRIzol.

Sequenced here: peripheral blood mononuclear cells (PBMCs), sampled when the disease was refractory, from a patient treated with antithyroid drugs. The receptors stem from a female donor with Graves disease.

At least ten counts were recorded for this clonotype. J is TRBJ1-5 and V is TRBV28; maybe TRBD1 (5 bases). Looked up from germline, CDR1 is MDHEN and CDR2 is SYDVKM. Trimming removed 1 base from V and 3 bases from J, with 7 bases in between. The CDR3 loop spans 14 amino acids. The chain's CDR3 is CASSLLTVNQPQHF. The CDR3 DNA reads TGTGCCAGCAGTTTATTGACAGTCAATCAGCCCCAGCATTTT.

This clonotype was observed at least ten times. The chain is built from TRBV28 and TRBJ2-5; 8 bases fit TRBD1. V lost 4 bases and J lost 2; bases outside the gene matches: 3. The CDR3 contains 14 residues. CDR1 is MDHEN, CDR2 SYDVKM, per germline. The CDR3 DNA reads TGTGCCAGCAGTTCCGGACAGGGACAAGAGACCCAGTACTTC. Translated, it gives CASSSGQGQETQYF.

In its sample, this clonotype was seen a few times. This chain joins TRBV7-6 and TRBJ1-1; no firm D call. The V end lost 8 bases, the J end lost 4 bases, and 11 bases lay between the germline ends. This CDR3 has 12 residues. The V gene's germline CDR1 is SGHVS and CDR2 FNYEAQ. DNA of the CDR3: TGTGCCAGCGGGCGAGGAGGCACTGAAGCTTTCTTT. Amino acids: CASGRGGTEAFF.

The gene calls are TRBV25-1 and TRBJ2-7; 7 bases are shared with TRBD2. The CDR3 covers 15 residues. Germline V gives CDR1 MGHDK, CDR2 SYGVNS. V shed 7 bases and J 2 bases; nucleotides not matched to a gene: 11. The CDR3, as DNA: TGTGCCAGCACCACAACGGGGGGAGGGACCTACGAGCAGTACTTC. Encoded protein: CASTTTGGGTYEQYF.

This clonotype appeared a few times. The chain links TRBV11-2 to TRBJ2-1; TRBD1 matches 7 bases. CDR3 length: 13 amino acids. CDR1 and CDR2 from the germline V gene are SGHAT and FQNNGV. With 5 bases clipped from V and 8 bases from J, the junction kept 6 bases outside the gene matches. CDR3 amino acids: CASSPYRGDEQFF. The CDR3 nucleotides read TGTGCCAGCAGCCCTTACAGGGGAGATGAGCAGTTCTTC.

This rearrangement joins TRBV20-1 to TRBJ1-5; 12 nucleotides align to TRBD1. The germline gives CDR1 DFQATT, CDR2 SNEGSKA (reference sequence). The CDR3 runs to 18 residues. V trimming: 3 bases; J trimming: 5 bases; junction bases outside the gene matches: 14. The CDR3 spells CSASGRRDRGRDDQPQHF. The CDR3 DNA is TGCAGTGCTAGTGGCCGCCGGGACAGGGGGCGCGACGATCAGCCCCAGCATTTT.

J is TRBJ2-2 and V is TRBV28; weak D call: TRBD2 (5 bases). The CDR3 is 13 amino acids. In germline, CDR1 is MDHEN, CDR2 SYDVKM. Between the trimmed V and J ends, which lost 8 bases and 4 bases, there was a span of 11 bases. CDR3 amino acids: CASRRGATGELFF. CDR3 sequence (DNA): TGTGCCAGCCGTCGGGGAGCCACCGGGGAGCTGTTTTTT.

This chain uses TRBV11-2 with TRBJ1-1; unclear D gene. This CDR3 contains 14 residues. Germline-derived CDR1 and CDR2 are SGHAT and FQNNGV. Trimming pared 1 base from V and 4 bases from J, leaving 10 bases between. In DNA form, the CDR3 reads TGTGCCAGCAGCTTAGCGATTCTGAGCACTGAAGCTTTCTTT. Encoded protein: CASSLAILSTEAFF.

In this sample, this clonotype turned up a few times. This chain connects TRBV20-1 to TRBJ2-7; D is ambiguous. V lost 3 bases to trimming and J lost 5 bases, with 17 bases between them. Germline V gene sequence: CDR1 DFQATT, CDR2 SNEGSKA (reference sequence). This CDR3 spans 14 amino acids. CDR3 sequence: CSASWNPPPDEQYF. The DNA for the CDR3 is TGCAGTGCTAGCTGGAACCCGCCTCCGGACGAGCAGTACTTC.

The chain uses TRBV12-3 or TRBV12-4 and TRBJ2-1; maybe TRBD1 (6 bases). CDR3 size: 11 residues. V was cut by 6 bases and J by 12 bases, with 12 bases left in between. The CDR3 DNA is TGTGCCAGCAGCCCCAAGGGGGTGCAGTTCTTC. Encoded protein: CASSPKGVQFF.

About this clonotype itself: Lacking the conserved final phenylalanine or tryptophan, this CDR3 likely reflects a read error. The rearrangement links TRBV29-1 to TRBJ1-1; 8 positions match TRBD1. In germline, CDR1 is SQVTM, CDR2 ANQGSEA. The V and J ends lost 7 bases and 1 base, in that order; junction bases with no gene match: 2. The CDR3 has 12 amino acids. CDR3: CSDGTGNTEAFL. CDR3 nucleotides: TGCAGCGATGGGACAGGGAACACTGAAGCTTTCCTT.

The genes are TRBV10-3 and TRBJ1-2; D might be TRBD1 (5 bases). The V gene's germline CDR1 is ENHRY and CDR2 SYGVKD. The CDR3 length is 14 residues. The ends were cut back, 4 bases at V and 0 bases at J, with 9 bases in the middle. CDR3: CAISVGASNYGYTF. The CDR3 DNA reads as TGTGCCATCAGTGTTGGGGCTTCTAACTATGGCTACACCTTC.

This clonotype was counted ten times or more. The CDR3 bases are TGCAGCCTCTGGTTAGGGTCGAGGAGCTCCTACGAGCAGTACTTC. Translating it yields CSLWLGSRSSYEQYF. The chain recombines TRBV29-1 with TRBJ2-7; D ambiguous. CDR1 is SQVTM, CDR2 ANQGSEA, per germline. The CDR3 has 15 residues. The germline V and J ends were trimmed by 8 bases and 0 bases, with 20 bases remaining between them.

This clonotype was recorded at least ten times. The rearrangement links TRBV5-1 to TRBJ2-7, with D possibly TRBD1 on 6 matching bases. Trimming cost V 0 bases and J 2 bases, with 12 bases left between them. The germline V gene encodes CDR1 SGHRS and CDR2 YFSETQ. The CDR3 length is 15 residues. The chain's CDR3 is CASSLAPQGTYEQYF. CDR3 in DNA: TGCGCCAGCAGCTTGGCCCCACAGGGCACCTACGAGCAGTACTTC.

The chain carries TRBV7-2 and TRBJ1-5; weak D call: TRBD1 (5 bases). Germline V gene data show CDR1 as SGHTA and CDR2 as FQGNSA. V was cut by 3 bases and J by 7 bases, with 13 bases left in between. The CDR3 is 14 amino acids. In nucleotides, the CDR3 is TGTGCCAGCAGCTTTTTGGGGGGAGACCAGCCCCAGCATTTT. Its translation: CASSFLGGDQPQHF.

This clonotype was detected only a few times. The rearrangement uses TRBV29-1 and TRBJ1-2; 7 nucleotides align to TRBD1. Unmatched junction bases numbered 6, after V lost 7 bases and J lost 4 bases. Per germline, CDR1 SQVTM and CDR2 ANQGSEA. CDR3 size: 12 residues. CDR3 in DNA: TGCAGCGGGTTCGGGACAGCCTATGGCTACACCTTC. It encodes CSGFGTAYGYTF.

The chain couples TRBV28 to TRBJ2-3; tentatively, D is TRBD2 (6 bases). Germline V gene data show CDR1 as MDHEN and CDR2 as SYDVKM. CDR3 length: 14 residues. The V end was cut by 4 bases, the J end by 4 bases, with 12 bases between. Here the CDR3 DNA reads TGTGCCAGCAGTTCTGGGACTTCCCCAGATACGCAGTATTTT. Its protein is CASSSGTSPDTQYF.

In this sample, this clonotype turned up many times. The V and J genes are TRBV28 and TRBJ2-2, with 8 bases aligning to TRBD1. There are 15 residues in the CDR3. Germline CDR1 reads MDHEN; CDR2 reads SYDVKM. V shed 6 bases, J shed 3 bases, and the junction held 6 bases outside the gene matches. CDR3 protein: CASRQTGVYTGELFF. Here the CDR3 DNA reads TGTGCCAGCAGACAGACAGGGGTGTACACCGGGGAGCTGTTTTTT.

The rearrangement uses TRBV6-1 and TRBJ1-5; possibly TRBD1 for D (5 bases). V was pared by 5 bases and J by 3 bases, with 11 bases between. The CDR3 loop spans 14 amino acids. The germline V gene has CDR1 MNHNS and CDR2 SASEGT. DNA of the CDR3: TGTGCCAGCAGTCTGTGGGGCGTCAATCAGCCCCAGCATTTT. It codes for CASSLWGVNQPQHF.

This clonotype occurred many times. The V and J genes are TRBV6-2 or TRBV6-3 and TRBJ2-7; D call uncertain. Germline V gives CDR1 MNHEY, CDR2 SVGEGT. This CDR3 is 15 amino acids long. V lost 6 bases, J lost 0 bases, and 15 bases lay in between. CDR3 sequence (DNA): TGTGCCAGCAGCTTCAGGTCTACAAGCTCCTACGAGCAGTACTTC. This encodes CASSFRSTSSYEQYF.

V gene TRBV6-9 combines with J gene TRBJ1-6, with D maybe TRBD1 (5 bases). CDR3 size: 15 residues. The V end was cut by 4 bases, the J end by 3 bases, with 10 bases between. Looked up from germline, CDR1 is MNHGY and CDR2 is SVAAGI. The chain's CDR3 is CASSWGSRYNSPLHF. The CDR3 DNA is TGTGCCAGCAGTTGGGGGAGTCGCTATAATTCACCCCTCCACTTT.

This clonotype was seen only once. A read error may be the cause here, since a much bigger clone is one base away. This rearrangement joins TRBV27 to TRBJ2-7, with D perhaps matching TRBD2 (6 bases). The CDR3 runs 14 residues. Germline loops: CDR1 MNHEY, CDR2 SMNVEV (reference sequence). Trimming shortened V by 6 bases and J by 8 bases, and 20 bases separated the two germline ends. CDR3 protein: CASRADGGWHKQYF. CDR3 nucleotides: TGTGCCAGCAGGGCTGACGGGGGATGGCACAAGCAGTACTTC.

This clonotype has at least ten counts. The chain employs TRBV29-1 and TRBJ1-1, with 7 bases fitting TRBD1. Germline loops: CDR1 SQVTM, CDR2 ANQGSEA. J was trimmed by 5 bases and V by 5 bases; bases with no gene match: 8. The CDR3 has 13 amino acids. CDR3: CSVCGQEGTEAFF. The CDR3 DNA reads TGCAGCGTTTGTGGACAGGAGGGGACTGAAGCTTTCTTT.